One TCR beta chain is described in this entry. The V end lost 7 bases, the J end lost 5 bases, and 14 bases lay between the germline ends. Per the germline V gene, CDR1 is ENHRY and CDR2 is SYGVKD. The CDR3 contains 13 residues. Sample time point: after neoadjuvant nivolumab, at surgical resection. Patients were newly diagnosed with stage II-IVA oral cavity squamous cell carcinoma without prior systemic or radiation treatment. Most PBMC samples had 450 to 500 ng input DNA in six replicates. Sequenced by immunoSEQ multiplex PCR; TCRdb stores in-frame clones only, minus some. The data show some 70,000 clones, more than 75% seen once. The data are from a study of neoadjuvant anti-PD-1 for oral cavity cancer. Across the whole study: Most patients had three to four biweekly doses of 3 mg/kg nivolumab before resection. Around day 43, patients without progression received a fourth nivolumab dose before surgery.

The starting material was PBMCs, obtained after nivolumab (anti-PD-1) treatment. The source is a person between 40 and 85 years old with oral cavity squamous cell carcinoma. The chain recombines TRBV10-3 with TRBJ2-5; D may be TRBD2 (5 bases). This chain's CDR3 is CAINTFREETQYF. CDR3 sequence (DNA): TGTGCCATCAATACCTTTAGGGAGGAGACCCAGTACTTC.